These 27 T cell receptor beta chains were all obtained from the same sample, sequenced in a study of spatial heterogeneity in lung cancer. The time point denotes: sample taken at primary tumor resection. The sequenced material consisted of unsorted whole RNA from tumor, nontumor lung or frozen PBMC. From the 5' RACE reads, TCRdb called clonotypes with MiXCR, one entry per CDR3 protein. The sample lists tens of thousands of distinct CDR3 sequences, less than 6% seen once, with around a third in the top ten. The specimen was PBMCs, collected at surgery. The receptors were sampled from a male donor with early-stage non-small cell lung cancer.

This clonotype has a count of ten or more. The chain employs TRBV27 and TRBJ2-1, with 7 bases fitting TRBD2. The CDR3 has 15 residues. CDR1 is MNHEY, CDR2 SMNVEV, per germline (reference sequence). V was clipped by 10 bases and J by 2 bases; unmatched bases: 11. The CDR3 coding sequence is TGTGCCACCAAGGGGCTAGCGGACGCCTACAATGAGCAGTTCTTC. Protein sequence: CATKGLADAYNEQFF.

The rearrangement joins TRBV2 to TRBJ2-5, with TRBD2 matching over 13 bases. The CDR3 runs to 16 residues. Germline V gene data show CDR1 as SNHLY and CDR2 as FYNNEI. Trimming took 6 bases from V and 5 from J; bases not matched to a gene: 9. For the CDR3, the DNA is TGTGCCAGCAGCGGTGGACTAGCGGGAGAGGGGGAGACCCAGTACTTC. Its protein is CASSGGLAGEGETQYF. Filled out from reference TRBV2 and TRBJ2-5, the complete variable domain reads EPEVTQTPSHQVTQMGQEVILRCVPISNHLYFYWYRQILGQKVEFLVSFYNNEISEKSEIFDDQFSVERPDGSNFTLKIRSTKLEDSAMYFCASSGGLAGEGETQYFGPGTRLLVL.

A word on this clonotype: Being one base from a much bigger clone, this may be a read error. The rearrangement links TRBV3-1 to TRBJ2-7, with TRBD2 matching 7 bases. CDR1 LGHDT and CDR2 YNNKEL come from the germline V gene (reference sequence). The CDR3 runs 15 residues. Written as DNA, the CDR3 is TGTGCCAGCAGTCCCGGCTGGGAGGGCCGATACGAGCCGTACTTC. Translated: CASSPGWEGRYEPYF.

This clonotype has ten or more counts. The chain has TRBV6-5 and TRBJ1-1; D not resolved. The germline V gene encodes CDR1 MNHEY and CDR2 SVGAGI. V dropped 5 bases and J dropped 4 bases, with 11 bases sitting between them. The CDR3 runs 13 residues. CDR3 loop: CASSPLRGTEAFF. In nucleotides, the CDR3 is TGTGCCAGCAGTCCGCTACGGGGCACTGAAGCTTTCTTT.

This clonotype rates as medium-sized (0.01 to 0.1%). The chain has TRBV7-3 and TRBJ2-7; D remains unclear. This CDR3 comprises 13 residues. V dropped 5 bases and J dropped 0 bases, with 8 bases sitting between them. Germline CDR1 and CDR2: SGHTA and FQGTGA. The CDR3 region is CASSPDNSYEQYF. The CDR3 DNA reads as TGTGCCAGCAGCCCAGACAACTCCTACGAGCAGTACTTC.

There are many counts of this clonotype. The chain has TRBV7-9 and TRBJ1-1; D is ambiguous. The V gene's germline CDR1 is SEHNR and CDR2 FQNEAQ (reference sequence). The CDR3 has 15 residues. Trimming removed 4 bases from V and 1 base from J, with 13 bases in between. For the CDR3, the DNA is TGTGCCAGCAGCTACCCTGCGGGCTCGAACACTGAAGCTTTCTTT. Translating it yields CASSYPAGSNTEAFF. The complete variable domain, with remaining parts taken from reference TRBV7-9 and TRBJ1-1, reads DTGVSQNPRHKITKRGQNVTFRCDPISEHNRLYWYRQTLGQGPEFLTYFQNEAQLEKSRLLSDRFSAERPKGSFSTLEIQRTEQGDSAMYLCASSYPAGSNTEAFFGQGTRLTVV.

The table lists this clonotype with many counts. The chain recombines TRBV28 with TRBJ2-7; D call uncertain. CDR3 length equals 14 residues. CDR1 and CDR2 from the germline V gene are MDHEN and SYDVKM. V lost 8 bases and J 2 bases, leaving 16 bases between the germline ends. The CDR3 loop reads CASFPTGSPYEQYF. DNA for the CDR3: TGTGCCAGCTTCCCGACGGGTTCGCCCTACGAGCAGTACTTC.

This clonotype was detected many times. This chain joins TRBV3-1 and TRBJ2-1; D not certain. The CDR3 length is 14 residues. V gave up 4 bases and J gave up 3 bases, with 10 bases separating them. Germline V gives CDR1 LGHDT, CDR2 YNNKEL (reference sequence). The CDR3 sequence is CASSRRAVYNEQFF. In nucleotides, the CDR3 is TGTGCCAGCAGCCGTCGGGCGGTCTACAATGAGCAGTTCTTC.

At least ten counts were recorded for this clonotype. The chain couples TRBV7-2 to TRBJ2-3, with TRBD1 as a possible D gene (8 bases). The germline gives CDR1 SGHTA, CDR2 FQGNSA. Trimming removed 6 bases from V and 0 bases from J, with 22 bases in between. The CDR3 spans 18 residues. CDR3 loop: CASRGGTGQILSTDTQYF. As DNA, the CDR3 is TGTGCCAGCAGGGGAGGGACAGGACAAATCCTTAGCACAGATACGCAGTATTTT.

This clonotype was seen many times. The chain recombines TRBV5-1 with TRBJ2-7; 7 positions agree with TRBD1. After removal of 0 bases from V and 2 bases from J, the junction contained 8 bases not matched to a gene. The germline V gene has CDR1 SGHRS and CDR2 YFSETQ. The CDR3 runs 16 residues. The CDR3 nucleotides are TGCGCCAGCAGCTTGGTGGTAGGGGGCGCCGCCTACGAGCAGTACTTC. Translating it yields CASSLVVGGAAYEQYF. Using reference TRBV5-1 and TRBJ2-7 for the parts outside the CDR3, the full variable domain is KAGVTQTPRYLIKTRGQQVTLSCSPISGHRSVSWYQQTPGQGLQFLFEYFSETQRNKGNFPGRFSGRQFSNSRSEMNVSTLELGDSALYLCASSLVVGGAAYEQYFGPGTRLTVT.

This chain links TRBV18 with TRBJ2-5; D not certain. The germline V gene encodes CDR1 KGHSH and CDR2 LQKENI. V was shortened by 2 bases and J by 2 bases, with 24 bases between the two germline ends. The CDR3 has 19 amino acids. Written as DNA, the CDR3 is TGTGCCAGCTCACCAGGTCGGTTAAGGGTTCGGGCGAGGCAAGAGACCCAGTACTTC. As protein: CASSPGRLRVRARQETQYF.

Comments on this clonotype: A much more abundant neighbour one base away suggests this may be a read error. The chain combines TRBV7-8 with TRBJ2-2, with 15 bases aligning to TRBD2. This CDR3 has 16 amino acids. Germline lookup yields CDR1 SGHVS and CDR2 FQNEAQ. The CDR3 is CTSSPWTSGRAGELFF. CDR3 coding DNA: TGTACCAGCAGCCCATGGACTAGCGGGAGGGCCGGGGAGCTGTTTTTT.

This clonotype was recorded at least ten times. V and J are TRBV3-1 and TRBJ2-1; the match to TRBD1 covers 7 bases. The V gene end was trimmed by 2 bases and the J gene end by 5 bases; junction bases not matched to a gene: 12. The CDR3 totals 17 residues. Germline V gene lookup returns CDR1 LGHDT and CDR2 YNNKEL (reference sequence). The CDR3 DNA is TGTGCCAGCAGCCAAATAAATTCGGGACAGCCCCACAATGAGCAGTTCTTC. It encodes CASSQINSGQPHNEQFF.

By frequency in the sample, this clonotype is medium-sized. The rearrangement joins TRBV4-2 to TRBJ2-3; D is possibly TRBD1 (8 bases). Germline loops: CDR1 LGHNA, CDR2 YNFKEQ. The CDR3 totals 15 residues. The V end lost 4 bases, the J end lost 4 bases, and 15 bases lay between the germline ends. CDR3 amino acids: CASSRGGQAADTQYF. The CDR3 DNA sequence: TGTGCCAGCAGCCGGGGGGGACAGGCGGCAGATACGCAGTATTTT.

This clonotype came up many times. The V call is TRBV12-3 or TRBV12-4, the J call TRBJ1-6, with D unresolved. This CDR3 is 15 amino acids long. V was shortened by 5 bases and J by 1 base, with 9 bases between the two germline ends. Here the CDR3 reads CASSPTSSYNSPLHF. The DNA of the CDR3 is TGTGCCAGCAGTCCGACAAGTTCCTATAATTCACCCCTCCACTTT.

To note about this clonotype: It may be a read error: a sequence one base away is much more abundant. The V and J genes are TRBV27 and TRBJ2-6, with D uncertain. Per germline, CDR1 MNHEY and CDR2 SMNVEV (reference sequence). There are 15 residues in the CDR3. Trimming cost V 4 bases and J 3 bases, with 10 bases left between them. The CDR3 protein is CASSSPSCGANVLTF. The CDR3 coding sequence is TGTGCCAGCAGTTCCCCGAGCTGTGGGGCCAACGTCCTGACTTTC.

As regards this clonotype: This may come from a read error, since a much larger clone is one base off. The V call is TRBV20-1, the J call TRBJ1-1; TRBD1 might be the D (6 bases). This CDR3 has 12 residues. The V gene's germline CDR1 is DFQATT and CDR2 SNEGSKA (reference sequence). The CDR3 DNA reads as TGCCCGGAGAGGGGGTTGAACACTGGAGCTTTCTTT. Its translation: CPERGLNTGAFF.

This clonotype was recorded at least ten times. This chain connects TRBV2 to TRBJ1-6, with 9 bases aligning to TRBD1. Trimming took 5 bases from V and 11 from J; bases not matched to a gene: 13. This CDR3 contains 16 residues. Germline V CDR1 and CDR2: SNHLY, FYNNEI. CDR3 coding DNA: TGTGCCAGCAGTAGATTCACCGGGACAGGGTCAACACCCCTCCACTTT. Protein sequence: CASSRFTGTGSTPLHF.

This clonotype showed up just a few times. The junction does not match germline at one end; this may be a read error. The genes are TRBV5-8 and TRBJ2-7; either TRBD1 or TRBD2 may fit D (5 bases each). There are 15 residues in the CDR3. The germline gives CDR1 SGHTS, CDR2 YDEGEE. The DNA for the CDR3 is TGTGCCAACAGCTCCTGGACGGAGAGGGGCTACGAGCAGTACTTC. It codes for CANSSWTERGYEQYF.

This clonotype was found many times. V and J are TRBV2 and TRBJ2-1; D not resolved. CDR3 length equals 15 residues. V lost 5 bases, J lost 0 bases, and 11 bases lay in between. Germline assignment: CDR1 SNHLY and CDR2 FYNNEI. CDR3: CASSRQMSSYNEQFF. CDR3 DNA: TGTGCCAGCAGTCGGCAGATGAGCTCCTACAATGAGCAGTTCTTC.

This clonotype was observed many times. CDR3 in DNA: TGTGCCAGCAGCTTAGCGTCCGCATCCTACGAGCAGTACTTC. This codes for CASSLASASYEQYF. V and J are TRBV7-9 and TRBJ2-7; D gene ambiguous. The CDR3 is 14 residues long. V gave up 0 bases and J gave up 1 base, with 7 bases separating them. CDR1 SEHNR and CDR2 FQNEAQ come from the germline V gene (reference sequence).

In this sample, this clonotype turned up a few times. This sequence may be a read error, since a much larger clone differs from it by one base. The chain links TRBV5-1 to TRBJ2-1; perhaps TRBD1 as D (6 bases). CDR3 size: 14 residues. The germline V gene has CDR1 SGHRS and CDR2 YFSETQ. CDR3 sequence reads: CASSYGQSCNEQFF. The CDR3 DNA sequence: TGCGCCAGCAGCTATGGACAGTCCTGCAATGAGCAGTTCTTC.

The chain uses TRBV7-2 and TRBJ1-3; D not certain. Trimming pared 3 bases from V and 0 bases from J, leaving 9 bases between. Germline CDR1 SGHTA, CDR2 FQGNSA. The CDR3 length is 15 residues. In DNA, the CDR3 is TGTGCCAGCAGCTTGGCCCCGATCTCTGGAAACACCATATATTTT. Its protein product is CASSLAPISGNTIYF.

The rearrangement joins TRBV18 to TRBJ1-1; 10 nucleotides match TRBD1. The CDR3 sequence is 16 residues long. V trimming: 1 base; J trimming: 7 bases; junction bases outside the gene matches: 9. Germline V CDR1 and CDR2: KGHSH, LQKENI. CDR3 in amino acids: CASSPQGTGAQNEAFF. Here the CDR3 DNA reads TGTGCCAGCTCACCACAGGGGACAGGGGCTCAAAATGAAGCTTTCTTT.

The rearrangement uses TRBV4-1 and TRBJ2-4; the D gene is possibly TRBD2 (5 bases). The V gene's germline CDR1 is MGHRA and CDR2 YSYEKL. CDR3 length: 16 amino acids. V lost 2 bases, J lost 2 bases, and 13 bases lay in between. The chain's CDR3 is CASSQRTTGTKNIQYF. CDR3 nucleotide sequence: TGCGCCAGCAGCCAACGTACGACCGGGACCAAAAACATTCAGTACTTC.

The rearrangement links TRBV11-2 to TRBJ2-7; D call uncertain. V lost 1 base, J lost 3 bases, and 10 bases lay in between. The CDR3 sequence is 14 residues long. The germline V gene encodes CDR1 SGHAT and CDR2 FQNNGV. The CDR3 reads CASSLVDGIYEQYF. Here the CDR3 DNA reads TGTGCCAGCAGCTTAGTAGATGGGATCTACGAGCAGTACTTC.

The sample holds many counts of this clonotype. The chain joins TRBV12-3 or TRBV12-4 to TRBJ2-3; 8 nucleotides line up with TRBD2. The CDR3 runs to 15 residues. With 4 bases clipped from V and 5 bases from J, the junction kept 8 bases outside the gene matches. CDR3: CASSSLAGLGDTQYF. CDR3 nucleotides: TGTGCCAGCAGTTCCTTAGCGGGATTGGGAGATACGCAGTATTTT.